Following are 4 T cell receptor beta chains from one sample sequenced in a study of cytomegalovirus exposure and HLA in healthy donors. Method: immunoSEQ multiplex PCR; TCRdb's copy keeps in-frame clones and lacks some. There are around 130,000 clones in the sample; around 85% occur only once, and 2% to 2.5% lies in the top ten. Sequencing used PBMCs. These receptor sequences come from a woman in her 30s in good health and CMV-seronegative.

The CDR3 region has the DNA TGTGCCAGTAGTATGGGAGGGACAGGGATGTATGAGCAGTACTTC. Translation gives CASSMGGTGMYEQYF. This sequence joins TRBV19 and TRBJ2-7; TRBD1 agrees at 9 bases. Germline trimming cut 3 bases from V and 7 bases from J; bases unmatched to any gene: 10. There are 15 residues in the CDR3. The germline V gene has CDR1 LNHDA and CDR2 SQIVND (reference sequence).

J is TRBJ2-3 and V is TRBV5-1; TRBD1 aligns across 10 bases. The germline V gene has CDR1 SGHRS and CDR2 YFSETQ. This CDR3 region has 16 residues. V shed 4 bases, J shed 0 bases, and the junction held 5 bases outside the gene matches. The CDR3 protein is CASSDGTGVSTDTQYF. CDR3 sequence (DNA): TGCGCCAGCAGCGACGGGACAGGGGTTAGCACAGATACGCAGTATTTT.

This chain links TRBV5-1 with TRBJ2-4; D might be TRBD1 (5 bases). V lost 0 bases and J lost 1, with 5 bases in between. This CDR3 is built from 14 residues. Per the germline V gene, CDR1 is SGHRS and CDR2 is YFSETQ. CDR3: CASSLDRAKNIQYF. CDR3 sequence (DNA): TGCGCCAGCAGCTTGGACAGGGCCAAAAACATTCAGTACTTC.

The J gene is TRBJ1-3, the V gene TRBV7-6, with no clear D. This CDR3 is 17 amino acids long. Germline assignment: CDR1 SGHVS and CDR2 FNYEAQ. Deletions cut 0 bases from V and 0 bases from J, with 12 bases between. CDR3 sequence (DNA): TGTGCCAGCAGCTTAGCGGTACAGAGTTTCTCTGGAAACACCATATATTTT. It yields the protein CASSLAVQSFSGNTIYF.